The 27 T cell receptor beta chains listed next were all sequenced from one sample in a study of beta chain features in type 1 diabetes. Sequenced material consisted of expressed TCRB transcripts (all of the isolated RNA was reverse transcribed). TCRdb's table, derived via immunoSEQ multiplex PCR, lists solely in-frame clones and lacks some. The table lists approximately 170,000 clones, 7% to 10% of them singletons. Sequences were obtained from central memory CD4+ T cells from blood. The receptors stem from a woman between 18 and 29 years old in good health.

The chain carries TRBV2 and TRBJ2-1; 8 bases are shared with TRBD1. V lost 5 bases to trimming and J lost 10 bases; unmatched junction nucleotides: 7. The germline V gene has CDR1 SNHLY and CDR2 FYNNEI. The CDR3 contains 13 residues. The DNA for the CDR3 is TGTGCCAGCAGTAAACGGACAGGGCCGGAGCAGTTCTTC. Translated, it gives CASSKRTGPEQFF. Full variable domain (missing parts from reference TRBV2 and TRBJ2-1): EPEVTQTPSHQVTQMGQEVILRCVPISNHLYFYWYRQILGQKVEFLVSFYNNEISEKSEIFDDQFSVERPDGSNFTLKIRSTKLEDSAMYFCASSKRTGPEQFFGPGTRLTVL.

The rearrangement links TRBV9 to TRBJ2-1; 14 positions match TRBD2. This CDR3 is 16 amino acids long. V was clipped by 3 bases and J by 6 bases; unmatched bases: 5. Germline V gene data show CDR1 as SGDLS and CDR2 as YYNGEE. The DNA of the CDR3 is TGTGCCAGCAGCGCCCGACTAGCGGGGGGGCGCAATGAGCAGTTCTTC. This sequence encodes CASSARLAGGRNEQFF. The whole variable domain, remainder taken from reference TRBV9 and TRBJ2-1, is DSGVTQTPKHLITATGQRVTLRCSPRSGDLSVYWYQQSLDQGLQFLIQYYNGEERAKGNILERFSAQQFPDLHSELNLSSLELGDSALYFCASSARLAGGRNEQFFGPGTRLTVL.

This clone was observed a few times. The chain is built from TRBV4-2 and TRBJ2-3, with a weak D call TRBD2 (6 bases). The CDR3 is 13 amino acids. Germline CDR1 is LGHNA and CDR2 is YNFKEQ. Trimming took 4 bases from V and 5 from J, leaving 10 bases between them. CDR3 sequence reads: CASSRASEDTQYF. In DNA form, the CDR3 reads TGTGCCAGCAGCCGAGCTAGCGAAGATACGCAGTATTTT.

The chain carries TRBV7-9 and TRBJ1-2; TRBD1 might be the D (6 bases). Germline V gene data show CDR1 as SEHNR and CDR2 as FQNEAQ (reference sequence). The germline V and J ends were trimmed by 1 base and 8 bases, with 17 bases remaining between them. This CDR3 has 15 residues. CDR3 DNA: TGTGCCAGCAGCTTAGATAGTGCGGGGGCACGCGGCTACACCTTC. Translating it yields CASSLDSAGARGYTF.

This clone has a handful of counts. DNA for the CDR3: TGTGCCAGCAGCCTGGACAGTCAAGAGACCCAGTACTTC. It yields the protein CASSLDSQETQYF. This chain uses TRBV16 with TRBJ2-5, with a possible D match to TRBD1 (6 bases). CDR3 size: 13 residues. Trimming left V 4 bases short and J 2 bases short, with 8 bases between. Germline-derived CDR1 and CDR2 are KGHSY and FQNENV. Supplemented by reference TRBV16 and TRBJ2-5, the full variable domain reads GEEVAQTPKHLVRGEGQKAKLYCAPIKGHSYVFWYQQVLKNEFKFLISFQNENVFDETGMPKERFSAKCLPNSPCSLEIQATKLEDSAVYFCASSLDSQETQYFGPGTRLLVL.

The rearrangement links TRBV5-1 to TRBJ2-3; 13 nucleotides line up with TRBD2. The CDR3 runs 17 residues. Losses at the gene ends were 4 bases for V and 6 bases for J; bases not matched to a gene: 11. In germline, CDR1 is SGHRS, CDR2 YFSETQ. CDR3 in amino acids: CASSEGLAGLRVDTQYF. CDR3 in DNA: TGCGCCAGCAGCGAGGGACTAGCGGGACTGAGGGTGGATACGCAGTATTTT. Full variable domain (missing parts from reference TRBV5-1 and TRBJ2-3): KAGVTQTPRYLIKTRGQQVTLSCSPISGHRSVSWYQQTPGQGLQFLFEYFSETQRNKGNFPGRFSGRQFSNSRSEMNVSTLELGDSALYLCASSEGLAGLRVDTQYFGPGTRLTVL.

This clone was counted a few times. The J gene is TRBJ2-7, the V gene TRBV18, with 9 bases lining up with TRBD2. The germline V gene has CDR1 KGHSH and CDR2 LQKENI. V was pared by 0 bases and J by 5 bases, with 8 bases of the junction left unmatched. The CDR3 covers 16 residues. CDR3 sequence: CASSPPMGTSTDEQYF. DNA for the CDR3: TGTGCCAGCTCACCACCTATGGGGACTAGCACCGACGAGCAGTACTTC.

The chain carries TRBV18 and TRBJ1-1; 8 nucleotides line up with TRBD1. J gave up 5 bases and V 8 bases, and 4 bases lay outside the gene matches. There are 12 residues in the CDR3. The germline CDR1 and CDR2 sequences are KGHSH and LQKENI. This CDR3 reads CASVNRGTEAFF. For the CDR3, the DNA is TGTGCCAGCGTCAACAGGGGGACTGAAGCTTTCTTT.

The chain has TRBV5-4 and TRBJ1-5, with 7 bases identical to TRBD1. The CDR3 has 13 amino acids. V lost 4 bases, J lost 5 bases, and 3 bases stayed unmatched. From germline, CDR1 is SGHNT and CDR2 YYREEE (reference sequence). The CDR3 here is CASSGDRDQPQHF. The CDR3 DNA follows: TGTGCCAGCAGCGGTGACAGGGATCAGCCCCAGCATTTT.

The table lists this clone with a count of one. CDR3 bases: TGTGCCAGTAGCGGGGGGGTCTTCACAGATACGCAGTATTTT. Translation: CASSGGVFTDTQYF. The V gene is TRBV11-2, the J gene TRBJ2-3; 11 bases match TRBD2. The CDR3 length is 14 residues. The junction had 4 bases not matched to a gene; V was cut back by 9 bases and J by 2 bases. From germline, CDR1 is SGHAT and CDR2 FQNNGV. Drawing the rest from reference TRBV11-2 and TRBJ2-3, the complete variable domain is EAGVAQSPRYKIIEKRQSVAFWCNPISGHATLYWYQQILGQGPKLLIQFQNNGVVDDSQLPKDRFSAERLKGVDSTLKIQPAKLEDSAVYLCASSGGVFTDTQYFGPGTRLTVL.

This sequence joins TRBV6-1 and TRBJ2-7; D possibly corresponds to TRBD1 (6 bases). The V gene's germline CDR1 is MNHNS and CDR2 SASEGT. The V and J ends lost 6 bases and 4 bases respectively, with 10 bases between them. The CDR3 spans 12 residues. In DNA, the CDR3 is TGTGCCAGCAGCCCAGGGGCTTACGAGCAGTACTTC. It encodes CASSPGAYEQYF.

The rearrangement links TRBV7-2 to TRBJ2-3; tentatively, D is TRBD1 (5 bases). The ends were cut back, 1 base at V and 6 bases at J, with 8 bases in the middle. CDR3 size: 13 residues. CDR1 is SGHTA and CDR2 is FQGNSA in the germline V gene. The CDR3 DNA is TGTGCCAGCAGCTTAGATTACAGGGATACGCAGTATTTT. Protein sequence: CASSLDYRDTQYF.

J is TRBJ2-1 and V is TRBV5-6; 7 bases line up with TRBD1. The CDR3 has 14 amino acids. After removal of 0 bases from V and 6 bases from J, the junction contained 3 bases not matched to a gene. The V gene's germline CDR1 is SGHDT and CDR2 YYEEEE. The CDR3 sequence is CASSLGSGGNEQFF. The CDR3 DNA follows: TGTGCCAGCAGCTTGGGGTCAGGGGGCAATGAGCAGTTCTTC. Supplemented by reference TRBV5-6 and TRBJ2-1, the full variable domain reads DAGVTQSPTHLIKTRGQQVTLRCSPKSGHDTVSWYQQALGQGPQFIFQYYEEEERQRGNFPDRFSGHQFPNYSSELNVNALLLGDSALYLCASSLGSGGNEQFFGPGTRLTVL.

This clone was found a few times. The CDR3 coding sequence is TGTGCCAGCTCACCACGACAGGGGAGCCAAGAGACCCAGTACTTC. It is translated as CASSPRQGSQETQYF. The chain joins TRBV18 to TRBJ2-5; 8 positions match TRBD1. CDR1 and CDR2 (germline): KGHSH, LQKENI. The CDR3 length is 15 residues. Trimming at V came to 1 base and at J to 1 base, leaving 2 bases not matched to a gene.

This sequence joins TRBV10-3 and TRBJ2-1; TRBD2 matches at 7 bases. The germline V gene has CDR1 ENHRY and CDR2 SYGVKD. J lost 8 bases, V lost 3 bases, and 10 bases had no gene match. The CDR3 contains 15 residues. In nucleotides, the CDR3 is TGTGCCATCAGTGACCTCGGGCGGGGGATAGATGAGCAGTTCTTC. Amino acids: CAISDLGRGIDEQFF.

The chain couples TRBV11-2 to TRBJ1-2, with D hard to call. Looked up from germline, CDR1 is SGHAT and CDR2 is FQNNGV. V lost 5 bases to trimming and J lost 7 bases, with 14 bases between them. This CDR3 region has 13 residues. For the CDR3, the DNA is TGTGCCAGCAGCACCCCCCGTCGGGTTGGCTACACCTTC. Its protein is CASSTPRRVGYTF. Full variable domain (remainder filled in from reference TRBV11-2 and TRBJ1-2): EAGVAQSPRYKIIEKRQSVAFWCNPISGHATLYWYQQILGQGPKLLIQFQNNGVVDDSQLPKDRFSAERLKGVDSTLKIQPAKLEDSAVYLCASSTPRRVGYTFGSGTRLTVV.

The chain links TRBV7-8 to TRBJ2-5; 10 nucleotides match TRBD2. This CDR3 comprises 14 residues. Germline V gene sequence: CDR1 SGHVS, CDR2 FQNEAQ. V lost 4 bases to trimming and J lost 5 bases; unmatched junction nucleotides: 4. CDR3 region: CASSWDSGGETQYF. Written as DNA, the CDR3 is TGTGCCAGCAGCTGGGATAGCGGGGGGGAGACCCAGTACTTC.

In this sample, this clone turned up a few times. A junction boundary mismatches the germline segment, possibly from a read error. The chain joins TRBV7-7 to TRBJ2-2, with D possibly being TRBD2 (6 bases). Germline V gives CDR1 SSHAT, CDR2 FNYEAQ (reference sequence). There are 14 residues in the CDR3. This CDR3 is CASSLERATGELFF. The CDR3 DNA sequence: TGTGCTAGCAGCTTAGAGCGGGCCACCGGGGAGCTGTTTTTT.

Only a few counts were recorded for this clone. This chain links TRBV28 with TRBJ1-1, with TRBD1 matching over 10 bases. The CDR3 loop spans 16 amino acids. CDR1 MDHEN and CDR2 SYDVKM come from the germline V gene. With V trimmed by 4 bases and J by 7 bases, 12 bases remained unmatched. The CDR3 here is CASSWDRGNMAGEAFF. The CDR3 DNA follows: TGTGCCAGCAGTTGGGACAGGGGAAATATGGCCGGTGAAGCTTTCTTT.

The chain is built from TRBV30 and TRBJ2-1, with D possibly matching TRBD2 (5 bases). Trimming took off 0 bases at V and 9 bases at J, with 15 bases between the two ends. This CDR3 contains 14 residues. Germline assignment: CDR1 GTSNPN and CDR2 SVGIG (reference sequence). As DNA, the CDR3 is TGTGCCTGGAGTGTACGGGGTCTGCCCCTTGAGCAGTTCTTC. Protein: CAWSVRGLPLEQFF.

The CDR3 coding sequence is TGTGCCAGCAAGGAGGGATTAGCCAAAAACATTCAGTACTTC. Translated: CASKEGLAKNIQYF. The rearrangement joins TRBV2 to TRBJ2-4; a possible D gene is TRBD2 (6 bases). The germline V and J ends were trimmed by 7 bases and 0 bases, with 10 bases remaining between them. Germline assignment: CDR1 SNHLY and CDR2 FYNNEI. This CDR3 has 14 residues.

This clone was detected a few times. The chain employs TRBV7-9 and TRBJ1-1; D might be TRBD1 (6 bases). The CDR3 runs 16 residues. Trimming pared 5 bases from V and 2 bases from J, leaving 18 bases between. The V gene's germline CDR1 is SEHNR and CDR2 FQNEAQ (reference sequence). CDR3 protein: CASSLLDRSANTEAFF. In DNA form, the CDR3 reads TGTGCCAGCAGCCTTCTTGACAGGTCGGCCAACACTGAAGCTTTCTTT.

This clone came up a few times. The rearrangement links TRBV7-2 to TRBJ2-1, with a weak D call TRBD1 (6 bases). Trimming shortened V by 1 base and J by 8 bases, and 18 bases separated the two germline ends. Germline V gives CDR1 SGHTA, CDR2 FQGNSA. This CDR3 is built from 16 residues. The CDR3 spells CASSLVIDPGVHEQFF. CDR3 bases: TGTGCCAGCAGCTTAGTTATAGACCCAGGGGTGCATGAGCAGTTCTTC. The full variable domain, rest sourced from reference TRBV7-2 and TRBJ2-1, is GAGVSQSPSNKVTEKGKDVELRCDPISGHTALYWYRQSLGQGLEFLIYFQGNSAPDKSGLPSDRFSAERTGGSVSTLTIQRTQQEDSAVYLCASSLVIDPGVHEQFFGPGTRLTVL.

This clone was seen a handful of times. The chain couples TRBV14 to TRBJ2-1, with 7 positions matching TRBD1. Germline V lookup: CDR1 SGHDN, CDR2 FVKESK. The length of the CDR3 is 15 residues. Germline trimming cut 2 bases from V and 5 bases from J; bases unmatched to any gene: 6. CDR3 nucleotides: TGTGCCAGCAGCCAACTAGGACAGGTAAACAATGAGCAGTTCTTC. It yields the protein CASSQLGQVNNEQFF. The whole variable domain, filled in from reference TRBV14 and TRBJ2-1, reads EAGVTQFPSHSVIEKGQTVTLRCDPISGHDNLYWYRRVMGKEIKFLLHFVKESKQDESGMPNNRFLAERTGGTYSTLKVQPAELEDSGVYFCASSQLGQVNNEQFFGPGTRLTVL.

This clone was seen at least ten times. The chain joins TRBV4-1 to TRBJ2-3, with a weak D call TRBD2 (7 bases). The CDR3 loop spans 15 amino acids. From germline, CDR1 is MGHRA and CDR2 YSYEKL. Trimming stripped 2 bases from V and 2 bases from J, with 11 bases between. The CDR3 reads CASSQRGDYTDTQYF. CDR3 sequence (DNA): TGCGCCAGCAGCCAAAGGGGGGACTACACAGATACGCAGTATTTT.

This clone occurred a few times. The chain employs TRBV28 and TRBJ2-1; the D is unclear. Trimming stripped 6 bases from V and 7 bases from J, with 7 bases between. CDR1 is MDHEN and CDR2 is SYDVKM in the germline V gene. The CDR3 consists of 11 residues. The CDR3 nucleotides are TGTGCCAGCAGGGCCCCGAATGAGCAGTTCTTC. It yields the protein CASRAPNEQFF.

V usage is TRBV5-1 and J usage is TRBJ2-2, with D possibly TRBD2 on 6 matching bases. V shed 4 bases and J shed 2 bases, with 15 bases lying between them. Germline loops: CDR1 SGHRS, CDR2 YFSETQ. The CDR3 runs 16 residues. CDR3 protein: CASSLTGTFNTGELFF. In DNA form, the CDR3 reads TGCGCCAGCAGCCTAACCGGGACTTTTAACACCGGGGAGCTGTTTTTT. The full variable domain, rest sourced from reference TRBV5-1 and TRBJ2-2, is KAGVTQTPRYLIKTRGQQVTLSCSPISGHRSVSWYQQTPGQGLQFLFEYFSETQRNKGNFPGRFSGRQFSNSRSEMNVSTLELGDSALYLCASSLTGTFNTGELFFGEGSRLTVL.